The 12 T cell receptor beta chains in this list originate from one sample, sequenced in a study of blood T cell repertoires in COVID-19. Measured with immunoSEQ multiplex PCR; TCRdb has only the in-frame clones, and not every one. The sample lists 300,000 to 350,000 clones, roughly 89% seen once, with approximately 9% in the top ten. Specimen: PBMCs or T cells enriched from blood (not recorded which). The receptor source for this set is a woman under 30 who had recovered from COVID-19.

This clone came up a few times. The CDR3 DNA follows: TGTGCCAGCAGCTCCGCCGGGACAGAGGGGCGGAACACCGGGGAGCTGTTTTTT. Its protein product is CASSSAGTEGRNTGELFF. This chain joins TRBV5-4 and TRBJ2-2; 7 bases are a match to TRBD1. Losses at the gene ends were 3 bases for V and 1 base for J; bases not matched to a gene: 12. CDR1 is SGHNT and CDR2 is YYREEE in the germline V gene (reference sequence). CDR3 length: 18 amino acids.

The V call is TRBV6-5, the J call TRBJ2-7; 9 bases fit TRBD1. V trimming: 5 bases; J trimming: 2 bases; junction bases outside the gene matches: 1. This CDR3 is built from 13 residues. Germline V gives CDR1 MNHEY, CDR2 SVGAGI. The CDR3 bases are TGTGCCAGCAGTAGGACAGGGGCCTACGAGCAGTACTTC. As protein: CASSRTGAYEQYF.

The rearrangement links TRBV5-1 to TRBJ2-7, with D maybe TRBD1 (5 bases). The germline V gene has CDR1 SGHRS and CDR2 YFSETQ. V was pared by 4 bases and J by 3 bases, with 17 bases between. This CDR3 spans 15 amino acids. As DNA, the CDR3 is TGCGCCAGCAGCCACCCCGGAAGGGGTGGCTACGAGCAGTACTTC. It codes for CASSHPGRGGYEQYF.

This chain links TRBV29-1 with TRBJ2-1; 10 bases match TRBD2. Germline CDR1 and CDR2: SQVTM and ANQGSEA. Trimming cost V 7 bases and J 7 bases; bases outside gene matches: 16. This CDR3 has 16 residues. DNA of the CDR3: TGCAGCGCCCTCGGGGGAGCGGGAGGGAGGGGAAATGAGCAGTTCTTC. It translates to CSALGGAGGRGNEQFF.

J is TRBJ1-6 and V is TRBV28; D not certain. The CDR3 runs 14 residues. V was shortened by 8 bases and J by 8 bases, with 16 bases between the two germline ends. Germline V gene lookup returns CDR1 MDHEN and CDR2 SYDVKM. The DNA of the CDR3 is TGTGCCAGCCGAACCACGGGTGTGTATTCACCCCTCCACTTT. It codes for CASRTTGVYSPLHF. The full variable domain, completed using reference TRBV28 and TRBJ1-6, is DVKVTQSSRYLVKRTGEKVFLECVQDMDHENMFWYRQDPGLGLRLIYFSYDVKMKEKGDIPEGYSVSREKKERFSLILESASTNQTSMYLCASRTTGVYSPLHFGNGTRLTVT.

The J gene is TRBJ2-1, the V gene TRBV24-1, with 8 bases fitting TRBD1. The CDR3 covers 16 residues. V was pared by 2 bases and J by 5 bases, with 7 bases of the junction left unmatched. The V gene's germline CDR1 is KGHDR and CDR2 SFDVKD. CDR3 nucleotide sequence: TGTGCCACCAGTGATTCGAGCCCACAGGGGGACAATGAGCAGTTCTTC. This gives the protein CATSDSSPQGDNEQFF.

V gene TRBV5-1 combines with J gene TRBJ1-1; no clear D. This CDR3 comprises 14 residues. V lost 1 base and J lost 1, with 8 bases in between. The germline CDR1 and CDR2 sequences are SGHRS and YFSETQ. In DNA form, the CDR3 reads TGCGCCAGCAGCTTGTCAGGTGAGAACACTGAAGCTTTCTTT. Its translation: CASSLSGENTEAFF. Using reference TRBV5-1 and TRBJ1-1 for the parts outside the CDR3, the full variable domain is KAGVTQTPRYLIKTRGQQVTLSCSPISGHRSVSWYQQTPGQGLQFLFEYFSETQRNKGNFPGRFSGRQFSNSRSEMNVSTLELGDSALYLCASSLSGENTEAFFGQGTRLTVV.

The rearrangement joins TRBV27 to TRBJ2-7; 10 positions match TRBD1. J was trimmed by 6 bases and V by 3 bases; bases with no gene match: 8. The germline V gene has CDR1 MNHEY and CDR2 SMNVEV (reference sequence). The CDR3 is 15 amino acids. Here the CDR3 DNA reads TGTGCCAGCAGTTTTGGGGACAGGGGAGTAACCGAGCAGTACTTC. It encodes CASSFGDRGVTEQYF.

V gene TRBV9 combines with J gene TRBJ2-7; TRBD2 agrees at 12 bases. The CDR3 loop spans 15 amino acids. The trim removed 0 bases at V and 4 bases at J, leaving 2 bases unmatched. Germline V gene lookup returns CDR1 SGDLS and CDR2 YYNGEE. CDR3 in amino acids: CASSVGLAGDYEQYF. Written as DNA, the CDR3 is TGTGCCAGCAGCGTAGGACTAGCGGGAGATTACGAGCAGTACTTC.

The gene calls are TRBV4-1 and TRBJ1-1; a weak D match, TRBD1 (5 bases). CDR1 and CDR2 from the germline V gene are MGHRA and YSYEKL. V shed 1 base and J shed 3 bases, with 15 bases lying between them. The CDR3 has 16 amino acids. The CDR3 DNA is TGCGCCAGCAGCCAAGGGCCGCCCGGGGGGTACACTGAAGCTTTCTTT. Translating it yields CASSQGPPGGYTEAFF.

In DNA, the CDR3 is TGCGCCAGCAGCGGGGACAGGCCCCCCCACAATGAGCAGTTCTTC. This codes for CASSGDRPPHNEQFF. The genes are TRBV5-1 and TRBJ2-1, with 8 nucleotides matching TRBD1. Germline CDR1 SGHRS, CDR2 YFSETQ. The CDR3 runs to 15 residues. V lost 4 bases to trimming and J lost 5 bases; unmatched junction nucleotides: 8.

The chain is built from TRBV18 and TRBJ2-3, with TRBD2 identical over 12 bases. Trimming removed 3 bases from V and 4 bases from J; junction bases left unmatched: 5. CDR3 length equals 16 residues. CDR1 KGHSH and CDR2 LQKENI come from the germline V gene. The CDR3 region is CASSPGTSGSADTQYF. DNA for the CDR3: TGTGCCAGCTCACCCGGGACTAGCGGGTCGGCAGATACGCAGTATTTT.